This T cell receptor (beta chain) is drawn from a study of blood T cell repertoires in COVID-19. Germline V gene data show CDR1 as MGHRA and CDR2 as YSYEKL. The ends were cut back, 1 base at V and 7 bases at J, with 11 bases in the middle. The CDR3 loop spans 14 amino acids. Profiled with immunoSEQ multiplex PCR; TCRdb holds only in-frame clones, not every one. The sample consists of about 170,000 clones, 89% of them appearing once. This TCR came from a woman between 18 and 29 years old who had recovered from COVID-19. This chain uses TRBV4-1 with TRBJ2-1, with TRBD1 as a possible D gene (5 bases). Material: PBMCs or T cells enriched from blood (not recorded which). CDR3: CASSQVLGDNEQFF. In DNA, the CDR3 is TGCGCCAGCAGCCAAGTTTTAGGGGATAATGAGCAGTTCTTC.